This TCR beta chain was sequenced for a study of CD8 T cells in Susac syndrome. Study outcomes and limitations: The study recognized that its TCR sequencing and HLA analysis covered a relatively small number of individuals.

Roughly 0.45 to 1 ug RNA was reverse transcribed with random hexamers. The CDR3 of TCR beta was amplified by immunoSEQ multiplex PCR across 54 Vbeta and 13 Jbeta. TCRdb recomputed calls from the immunoSEQ multiplex PCR reads with MiXCR, one row per CDR3 protein. Of approximately 170,000 distinct CDR3 sequences listed, approximately 94% were seen once; the top ten hold 0.075% to 0.095%. A remark on this clonotype: Its antigen is undetermined.

V lost 4 bases to trimming and J lost 0 bases; unmatched junction nucleotides: 11. CDR1 and CDR2 (germline): SQVTM, ANQGSEA. This CDR3 contains 17 residues. Sequencing of TCR beta drew on CD8+ and CD4+ T cells from blood. Negative isolation was applied to CD8+ and CD4+ T cells, and FACS enrichment was applied to TEMRA cells. This clonotype originated in a human donor with multiple sclerosis. V gene TRBV29-1 combines with J gene TRBJ2-3; 9 positions agree with TRBD1. Sequences were obtained from CD4+ T cells from PBMCs. CDR3: CSVAGLPGQGSTDTQYF. The CDR3 nucleotides read TGCAGCGTTGCTGGCCTCCCGGGACAGGGAAGCACAGATACGCAGTATTTT.